This TCR beta chain is from a study of PD-L1 blockade in urothelial cancer. Study-level background: Earlier, patients had received 0 to 3 chemotherapy regimens.

Germline V lookup: CDR1 LNHDA, CDR2 SQIVND (reference sequence). V gave up 2 bases and J gave up 4 bases, with 5 bases separating them. The CDR3 has 12 residues. Specified time point: peripheral blood 6 weeks after treatment start. There are a few counts of this clone. Here immunoSEQ multiplex PCR was the method, and the copy in TCRdb shows in-frame clones only, minus some. The data contain about 50,000 clones, 70% to 85% of them seen just once; the ten biggest clones take up 1.9%. The chain is built from TRBV19 and TRBJ1-2; D is unresolved. The source is a man aged 45 to 65 with urothelial cancer. The sequenced sample was PBMCs, obtained around atezolizumab (anti-PD-L1) treatment. The CDR3 is CASSISVYGYTF. DNA of the CDR3: TGTGCCAGTAGTATATCCGTCTATGGCTACACCTTC.